Presented here are 2 T cell receptor beta chains from one specimen sequenced in a study of Ad26.COV2.S vaccination and SARS-CoV-2 variants. Repertoires were generated with immunoSEQ multiplex PCR, while TCRdb's copy carries only in-frame clones and drops some. The profile shows approximately 280,000 clones, over 75% of them singletons. Treatment given: 15 to 20 received Ad26.COV2.S at low or high dose, single or two shots; several received placebo; per-sample allocation not given. Sampling was performed 63 days after the first vaccine or placebo injection. Sequenced material: peripheral blood, taken in a trial of Ad26.COV2.S vaccine versus placebo. These TCRs come from a person aged 18-60 years who received the Ad26.COV2.S COVID-19 vaccine or a placebo.

In this sample, this clone turned up a few times. The rearrangement links TRBV24-1 to TRBJ1-4; D uncertain. This CDR3 region has 16 residues. CDR1 is KGHDR and CDR2 is SFDVKD in the germline V gene. The V and J ends lost 1 base and 5 bases respectively, with 13 bases between them. Here the CDR3 DNA reads TGTGCCACCAGTGATTTATTCCAAAAAGGGAATGAAAAACTGTTTTTT. It encodes CATSDLFQKGNEKLFF.

The J gene is TRBJ2-1, the V gene TRBV3-1 (or the pseudogene TRBV3-2); D perhaps matches TRBD1 (6 bases). Trimming cost V 4 bases and J 7 bases, with 14 bases left between them. In germline, CDR1 is LGHDT, CDR2 YNNKEL (reference sequence). This CDR3 comprises 14 residues. CDR3 DNA: TGTGCCAGCAGCCTACGGGACCAGGGGAATGAGCAGTTCTTC. Translated, it gives CASSLRDQGNEQFF.